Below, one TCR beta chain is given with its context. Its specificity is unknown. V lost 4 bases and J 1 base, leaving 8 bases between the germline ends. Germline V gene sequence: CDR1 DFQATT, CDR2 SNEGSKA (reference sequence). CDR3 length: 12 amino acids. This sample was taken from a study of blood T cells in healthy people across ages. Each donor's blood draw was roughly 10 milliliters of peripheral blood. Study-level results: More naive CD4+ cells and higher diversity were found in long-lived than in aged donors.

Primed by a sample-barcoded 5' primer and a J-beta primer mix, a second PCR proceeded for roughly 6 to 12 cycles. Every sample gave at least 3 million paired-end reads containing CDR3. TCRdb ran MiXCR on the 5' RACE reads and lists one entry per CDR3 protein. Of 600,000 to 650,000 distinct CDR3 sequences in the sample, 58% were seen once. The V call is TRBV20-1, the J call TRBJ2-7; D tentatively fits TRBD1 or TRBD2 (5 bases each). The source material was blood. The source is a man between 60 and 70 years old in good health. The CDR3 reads CSAKGRSYEQYF. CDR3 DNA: TGCAGTGCTAAGGGACGGTCCTACGAGCAGTACTTC.